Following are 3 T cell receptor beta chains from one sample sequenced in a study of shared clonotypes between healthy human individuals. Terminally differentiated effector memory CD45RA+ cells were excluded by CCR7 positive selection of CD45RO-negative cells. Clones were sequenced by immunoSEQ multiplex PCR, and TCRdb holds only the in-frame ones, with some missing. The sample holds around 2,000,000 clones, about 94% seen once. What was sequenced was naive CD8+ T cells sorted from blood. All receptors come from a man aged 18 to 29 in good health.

The CDR3 DNA reads as TGTGCCAGCAGTTCTCAAGGGGGCGGCGGCTACGAGCAGTACTTC. As protein: CASSSQGGGGYEQYF. The J gene is TRBJ2-7, the V gene TRBV27; 7 bases match TRBD1. This CDR3 region has 15 residues. J lost 3 bases, V lost 4 bases, and 9 bases had no gene match. Germline CDR1 and CDR2: MNHEY and SMNVEV (reference sequence).

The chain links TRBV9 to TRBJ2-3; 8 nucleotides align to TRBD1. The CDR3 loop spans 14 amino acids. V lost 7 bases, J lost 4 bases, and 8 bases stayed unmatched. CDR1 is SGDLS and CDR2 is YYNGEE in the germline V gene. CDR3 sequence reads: CASGYGQGADTQYF. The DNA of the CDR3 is TGTGCCAGCGGGTATGGACAGGGCGCAGATACGCAGTATTTT. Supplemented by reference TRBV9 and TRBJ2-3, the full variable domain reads DSGVTQTPKHLITATGQRVTLRCSPRSGDLSVYWYQQSLDQGLQFLIQYYNGEERAKGNILERFSAQQFPDLHSELNLSSLELGDSALYFCASGYGQGADTQYFGPGTRLTVL.

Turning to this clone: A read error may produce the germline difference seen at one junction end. The CDR3 protein is CACSLGGSGNTIYF. CDR3 in DNA: TGTGCCTGCAGCTTAGGAGGATCTGGAAACACCATATATTTT. The chain joins TRBV11-3 to TRBJ1-3; D remains unclear. The CDR3 sequence is 14 residues long. Germline lookup yields CDR1 SGHNT and CDR2 YENEEA.